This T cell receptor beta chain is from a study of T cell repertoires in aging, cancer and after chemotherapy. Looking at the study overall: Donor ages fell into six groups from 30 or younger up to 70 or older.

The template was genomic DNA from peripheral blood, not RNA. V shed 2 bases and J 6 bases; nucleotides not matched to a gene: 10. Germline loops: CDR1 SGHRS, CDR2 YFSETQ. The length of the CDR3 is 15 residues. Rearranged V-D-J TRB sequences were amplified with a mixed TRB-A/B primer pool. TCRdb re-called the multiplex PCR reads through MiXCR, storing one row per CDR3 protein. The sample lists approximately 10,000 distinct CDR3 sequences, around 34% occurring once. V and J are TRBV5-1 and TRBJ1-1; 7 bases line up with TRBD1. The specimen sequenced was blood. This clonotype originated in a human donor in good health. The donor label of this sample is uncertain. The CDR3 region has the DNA TGCGCCAGCAGCTTTGATCCGACAGGGATCGCTGAAGCTTTCTTT. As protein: CASSFDPTGIAEAFF. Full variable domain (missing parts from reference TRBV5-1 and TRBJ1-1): KAGVTQTPRYLIKTRGQQVTLSCSPISGHRSVSWYQQTPGQGLQFLFEYFSETQRNKGNFPGRFSGRQFSNSRSEMNVSTLELGDSALYLCASSFDPTGIAEAFFGQGTRLTVV.